The sequence of this T cell receptor beta chain was determined in a study of T cell repertoires in cytomegalovirus infection. Study at large: An indication of both CMV infection and matching HLA type came from public TCR beta signatures. General observations from the study: Summed frequency of shared TCR beta families picked out CMV carriers who also had the relevant HLA.

Comment on this clonotype: Its antigen is currently unknown. The CDR3 end shows no conserved phenylalanine or tryptophan, and so a read error is likely.

Each CDR3 protein gets one entry after TCRdb re-called the reads with MiXCR. Found here are about 68,000 distinct CDR3 sequences, under 25% of them singletons; the top ten hold approximately 79%. The CDR3 spans 15 residues. Germline loops: CDR1 SEHNR, CDR2 FQNEAQ (reference sequence). The V gene lost 3 bases and the J gene lost 5 bases, with 16 bases spanning the gap. Sequencing input: PBMCs, sequenced either directly or after in vitro stimulation (not recorded which). The chain uses TRBV7-9 and TRBJ2-5, with a tentative D call TRBD2 (6 bases). The TCR was taken from a human donor in good health (CMV status not recorded). Some clones in this sample may be carry-over from other donors' samples. CDR3 sequence: CASSLQTSLPETQYV. CDR3 nucleotides: TGTGCCAGCAGCTTGCAAACTAGCCTTCCTGAGACCCAGTACGTC.